This note documents a single T cell receptor beta chain sequence. Its matching antigen is unknown. The CDR3 is made up of 13 amino acids. The V gene's germline CDR1 is SGHKS and CDR2 YYEKEE (reference sequence). Trimming pared 0 bases from V and 7 bases from J, leaving 10 bases between. The sample belongs to a study of T cell repertoires in ileal Crohn's disease. Study-level background: Median disease duration was around eight years; approximately 32% smoked at surgery.

Study conclusions and caveats: Active smokers at surgery had more clonal expansions than non-smokers.

Eligibility required adulthood, ileal or ileocolonic Crohn's disease and indicated ileocolonic resection. Each sample's TCRB immunosequencing used 450 to 650 nanograms of biopsy DNA. Repertoires were generated with immunoSEQ multiplex PCR, while TCRdb's copy carries only in-frame clones and drops some. The table has 5,600 or so clones, over 75% seen once. The sample taken for sequencing was ileal tissue. The source is an adult with Crohn's disease. The chain uses TRBV5-5 and TRBJ1-2; perhaps TRBD1 as D (6 bases). The CDR3 loop reads CASSLGTRGGYTF. The CDR3 DNA reads TGTGCCAGCAGCTTGGGGACCAGGGGTGGCTACACCTTC. Together with reference TRBV5-5 and TRBJ1-2, the CDR3 gives the full variable domain: DAGVTQSPTHLIKTRGQQVTLRCSPISGHKSVSWYQQVLGQGPQFIFQYYEKEERGRGNFPDRFSARQFPNYSSELNVNALLLGDSALYLCASSLGTRGGYTFGSGTRLTVV.